This TCR beta chain derives from a study of regulatory T cells in long-lasting Graves disease. Time point in this sample: persistent/refractory GD, antithyroid drugs over 5 years with positive TRAb. With RNA extracted from PBMCs as input, the TCR library was made. The CDR3 is 15 amino acids. After removal of 4 bases from V and 1 base from J, the junction contained 4 bases not matched to a gene. Germline V lookup: CDR1 LGHDT, CDR2 YNNKEL (reference sequence). Construction of the TCR beta libraries employed iRepertoire HTBI primers in conjunction with Arm-PCR of CDR3 regions. TCRdb processed the multiplex PCR reads anew with MiXCR; each CDR3 protein has one entry. This table holds 650,000 to 700,000 distinct CDR3 sequences, about 32% found once. The study's findings and limits: Blood alone, not thyroid tissue, was studied. Repertoires from persistent disease leaned toward TRBV28, TRBJ1-2 and TRBJ2-5.

This clonotype was detected only a few times. The antigen is not known. The chain is built from TRBV3-1 and TRBJ1-5, with TRBD1 matching over 7 bases. This clonotype was sampled from a female donor with Graves disease. Sequenced material: peripheral blood mononuclear cells (PBMCs), taken when the disease was refractory, from a patient treated with antithyroid drugs. This chain's CDR3 is CASSPQGNSNQPQHF. The CDR3 nucleotides read TGTGCCAGCAGCCCACAGGGGAACAGCAATCAGCCCCAGCATTTT.